This entry describes one TCR beta chain. Only CD45RO-negative cells positively selected for CCR7 counted as naive CD8 cells, so terminally differentiated effector memory CD45RA+ cells were excluded. The sample originates from a study of shared clonotypes between healthy human individuals. Original handling: Sequence data from immunoSEQ were junction-only and lacked quality scores; consequently, filtering differed. This table comes from immunoSEQ multiplex PCR, and its TCRdb copy is limited to in-frame clones, with some not included. For V, J and clone size, that table is used; D and trimming come from the DNA. This sample yields some 2.1 million clones, of which just over 90% are seen a single time; around 1.7% belongs to the top ten. This clonotype was obtained from a man between 18 and 29 years old in good health. Some clones in this sample may be carry-over from other donors' samples. The sequenced sample was naive CD8+ T cells from PBMCs.

The CDR3: CASRGLGVVAFF. CDR3 DNA sequence: TGTGCCAGTAGGGGGCTTGGGGTGGTTGCTTTCTTT. The chain joins TRBV27 to TRBJ1-1; TRBD1 agrees at 7 bases. Germline V gene lookup returns CDR1 MNHEY and CDR2 SMNVEV (reference sequence). The CDR3 is 12 amino acids. V trimming: 9 bases; J trimming: 11 bases; junction bases outside the gene matches: 12.